This TCR beta chain was retrieved from a study of shared clonotypes between healthy human individuals. Notes on the study in general: Non-shared clonotypes had lower generation probabilities than those shared by all four donors. Blood alone was sampled, and tissue repertoires likely differ. An anticipated effect of sequencing depth on clonotype sharing among donors was recognized.

There were only Caucasian adults among the donors, and all lived in Nashville, Tennessee. Points on this clone: Its antigen remains unknown.

From germline, CDR1 is SGHTA and CDR2 FQGTGA. Trimming left V 6 bases short and J 1 base short, with 17 bases between. The CDR3 runs to 16 residues. Sequenced by immunoSEQ multiplex PCR; TCRdb stores in-frame clones only, minus some. The sample shows some 630,000 clones, about three quarters of them seen only once. The chain carries TRBV7-3 and TRBJ2-3, with D possibly matching TRBD2 (5 bases). This receptor was identified in a woman between 25 and 40 years old in good health. What was sequenced was memory CD4+ T cells sorted from blood. Documented subset: CD45RA-negative fraction. In DNA, the CDR3 is TGTGCCAGCAGTCCTACCGGCGGTAGCGGCACAGATACGCAGTATTTT. Residues: CASSPTGGSGTDTQYF.